The 11 T cell receptor beta chains presented below share a single source sample, sequenced in a study of vaccination effects on CD4 cells after COVID-19. The protocol was immunoSEQ multiplex PCR, while the TCRdb copy is restricted to in-frame clones and leaves out a portion. The table records around 60,000 clones, about 80% of them present only once. It was after approximately 10 days of culture that CD4+ T cells were isolated. What these receptors recognize is not known. The source was CD4+ T cells from PBMCs cultured without peptide, collected before COVID-19 vaccination. These receptors were obtained from a human donor who received a COVID-19 vaccine.

This sequence joins TRBV29-1 and TRBJ2-6; D not certain. Between the trimmed V and J ends, which lost 2 bases and 0 bases, there was a span of 11 bases. Germline CDR1 is SQVTM and CDR2 is ANQGSEA. CDR3 size: 16 residues. This chain's CDR3 is CSVEIGPSSGANVLTF. As DNA, the CDR3 is TGCAGCGTTGAAATAGGACCGAGCTCTGGGGCCAACGTCCTGACTTTC.

The chain recombines TRBV9 with TRBJ1-6; no clear D gene. The V end lost 0 bases, the J end lost 6 bases, and 4 bases lay between the germline ends. Germline V gene lookup returns CDR1 SGDLS and CDR2 YYNGEE. This CDR3 has 13 residues. CDR3 nucleotide sequence: TGTGCCAGCAGCGTAGAACCTAATTCACCCCTCCACTTT. As protein: CASSVEPNSPLHF.

The V gene is TRBV28, the J gene TRBJ2-7; 8 bases line up with TRBD2. This CDR3 is built from 13 residues. The J segment lost 6 bases and the V segment lost 6 bases, leaving 7 bases of the junction unmatched. The germline V gene encodes CDR1 MDHEN and CDR2 SYDVKM. Here the CDR3 DNA reads TGTGCCAGCAGCAAATTCGGGGGGGGCGAGCAGTACGTC. Protein sequence: CASSKFGGGEQYV.

This clone appeared a single time. V and J are TRBV5-1 and TRBJ2-1, with a weak D call TRBD2 (5 bases). Germline V gives CDR1 SGHRS, CDR2 YFSETQ. The CDR3 covers 15 residues. The V end lost 6 bases, the J end lost 2 bases, and 15 bases lay between the germline ends. CDR3 amino acids: CASTLKEGTYNEQFF. The DNA of the CDR3 is TGCGCCAGCACCCTTAAAGAGGGAACCTACAATGAGCAGTTCTTC.

The V call is TRBV18, the J call TRBJ2-1; 8 bases map to TRBD1. This CDR3 contains 13 residues. Germline V gene data show CDR1 as KGHSH and CDR2 as LQKENI. Trimming removed 4 bases from V and 6 bases from J; junction bases left unmatched: 2. The CDR3 reads CASSLTGGNEQFF. The CDR3 coding sequence is TGTGCCAGCTCACTAACAGGGGGCAATGAGCAGTTCTTC.

This chain joins TRBV9 and TRBJ1-2; a weak D match, TRBD1 (6 bases). With 4 bases removed from V and 6 bases from J, the gap between germline ends came to 13 bases. The CDR3 is made up of 13 amino acids. CDR1 and CDR2 from the germline V gene are SGDLS and YYNGEE. CDR3 nucleotide sequence: TGTGCCAGCAGCTGGGGTAGGACAGATGGCTACACCTTC. It yields the protein CASSWGRTDGYTF. Using reference TRBV9 and TRBJ1-2 for the parts outside the CDR3, the full variable domain is DSGVTQTPKHLITATGQRVTLRCSPRSGDLSVYWYQQSLDQGLQFLIQYYNGEERAKGNILERFSAQQFPDLHSELNLSSLELGDSALYFCASSWGRTDGYTFGSGTRLTVV.

The rearrangement uses TRBV30 and TRBJ1-6; TRBD1 is a possible D gene (5 bases). The CDR3 covers 14 residues. The germline V gene encodes CDR1 GTSNPN and CDR2 SVGIG (reference sequence). V was trimmed by 6 bases and J by 2 bases, leaving 11 bases between them. The CDR3 protein is CACADTAYNSPLHF. In DNA form, the CDR3 reads TGTGCCTGTGCGGACACGGCCTATAATTCACCCCTCCACTTT.

This rearrangement joins TRBV3-1 (or the pseudogene TRBV3-2) to TRBJ2-2; tentative D call: TRBD1 (6 bases). Per germline, CDR1 LGHDT and CDR2 YNNKEL (reference sequence). V lost 6 bases and J 5 bases, leaving 10 bases between the germline ends. The CDR3 length is 13 residues. The CDR3 nucleotides are TGTGCCAGCAGTTGGGGGCAGACCGGGGAGCTGTTTTTT. Translated: CASSWGQTGELFF.

The J gene is TRBJ1-1, the V gene TRBV12-3 or TRBV12-4; D is ambiguous. V dropped 10 bases and J dropped 3 bases, with 12 bases sitting between them. The CDR3 length is 12 residues. The CDR3 loop is CATTKGDTEAFF. As DNA, the CDR3 is TGTGCCACCACCAAGGGTGACACTGAAGCTTTCTTT.

This clone was observed a few times. As DNA, the CDR3 is TGCGCCAGCAGCTTGGGAAGGCAGGGGATAGCCAAAAACATTCAGTACTTC. Amino acids: CASSLGRQGIAKNIQYF. The chain joins TRBV5-1 to TRBJ2-4; a possible D gene is TRBD1 (6 bases). The CDR3 is 17 residues long. From germline, CDR1 is SGHRS and CDR2 YFSETQ. Trimming pared 0 bases from V and 0 bases from J, leaving 13 bases between.

There are a few counts of this clone. In DNA form, the CDR3 reads TGTGCCAGCAGCCAAGATAGGGGAAATTCACCCCTCCACTTT. This gives the protein CASSQDRGNSPLHF. The rearrangement uses TRBV4-2 and TRBJ1-6; perhaps TRBD1 as D (5 bases). V lost 0 bases, J lost 7 bases, and 7 bases lay in between. Germline V CDR1 and CDR2: LGHNA, YNFKEQ. This CDR3 is 14 amino acids long.